This record covers a single T cell receptor beta chain. The antigen is not known. The multiple sclerosis controls were treatment-naive patients, and their relapsing-remitting disease was stable or active. TEMRA cells were enriched by FACS, and CD4+ and CD8+ T cells were negatively isolated. The data stem from a study of CD8 T cells in Susac syndrome. General study findings and limits: Regarding the TCR sequencing and HLA analysis, the study admitted that a relatively small number of individuals were involved.

The RNA, roughly 0.5 to 1 ug, was put through reverse transcription using random hexamers. Across 54 Vbeta and 13 Jbeta, TCR beta CDR3 was amplified with immunoSEQ multiplex PCR. TCRdb reprocessed the immunoSEQ multiplex PCR reads with MiXCR, giving one entry per CDR3 protein. Here the sample spans some 300,000 distinct CDR3 sequences, 85% being singletons. Germline V gene data show CDR1 as SGDLS and CDR2 as YYNGEE. The CDR3 totals 16 residues. The V and J ends lost 0 bases and 3 bases, in that order; junction bases with no gene match: 9. The specimen sequenced was CD8+ T cells from PBMCs. This TCR came from a human donor with multiple sclerosis. The rearrangement uses TRBV9 and TRBJ2-7; 7 bases are a match to TRBD1. CDR3 protein: CASSVGWQGVDYEQYF. In nucleotides, the CDR3 is TGTGCCAGCAGCGTAGGGTGGCAGGGGGTTGACTACGAGCAGTACTTC.